Listed here is a single TCR beta chain. The data were obtained in a study of blood T cell repertoires in COVID-19. About the study: Collection of acute and convalescent COVID-19 samples took place in the United States, Italy and Spain. Sample material is recorded as cDNA or gDNA derived from T cells, B-cell-depleted T cells, or PBMCs.

The V gene's germline CDR1 is SGDLS and CDR2 YYNGEE. The V end lost 4 bases, the J end lost 1 base, and 8 bases lay between the germline ends. The CDR3 sequence is 13 residues long. Source study methods: Reference gene primer amplification gave nucleated cell count estimates. Method: immunoSEQ multiplex PCR; TCRdb's copy keeps in-frame clones and lacks some. That table supplies the V and J calls and clone size; D and trimming were determined from the DNA. The data hold about 230,000 clones, with around 84% observed a single time. The V gene is TRBV9, the J gene TRBJ1-1; tentative D call: TRBD1 (6 bases). The sample consisted of peripheral blood. The receptor was derived from a man aged 50 to 60 with COVID-19, enrolled during active disease. CDR3 region: CASSTGQNTEAFF. CDR3 DNA: TGTGCCAGCAGCACGGGACAGAACACTGAAGCTTTCTTT.